This is a list of T cell receptor beta chains from one sample in a study of T cell responses to AZD1222 COVID-19 vaccine. Sequencing used immunoSEQ multiplex PCR; TCRdb keeps in-frame clones, though not all of them. The table shows tens of thousands of clones, with 90% occurring only once. This sample comprised peripheral blood, obtained 28 days after the second AZD1222 dose. Receptors were obtained from an adult who received the AZD1222 COVID-19 vaccine. The CDR3 runs from the conserved cysteine through the conserved F or W. The order of the fields is D gene, V gene, J gene, clone size, CDR3 protein, CDR3 DNA. The D gene is left open where the match is weak. Clone sizes are given selectively: once, few, many, or a class where the clone is expanded.

D gene: TRBD1
V gene: TRBV5-4
J gene: TRBJ2-2
clone size: -
CDR3 protein: CASSWDRVTGELFF
CDR3 DNA: TGTGCCAGCAGTTGGGACAGGGTCACCGGGGAGCTGTTTTTT

D gene: -
V gene: TRBV6-5
J gene: TRBJ1-3
clone size: -
CDR3 protein: CASSSGTVSSGNTIYF
CDR3 DNA: TGTGCCAGCAGTTCCGGGACGGTCAGCTCTGGAAACACCATATATTTT

D gene: TRBD1
V gene: TRBV28
J gene: TRBJ1-2
clone size: -
CDR3 protein: CASSLLQGKGYTF
CDR3 DNA: TGTGCCAGCAGTTTATTACAGGGGAAGGGCTACACCTTC

D gene: -
V gene: TRBV5-1
J gene: TRBJ2-7
clone size: -
CDR3 protein: CASSEDYEQYF
CDR3 DNA: TGCGCCAGCAGCGAGGACTACGAGCAGTACTTC

D gene: TRBD1
V gene: TRBV19
J gene: TRBJ1-5
clone size: -
CDR3 protein: CASRDRGNSNQPQHF
CDR3 DNA: TGTGCCAGTAGAGACAGGGGAAATAGCAATCAGCCCCAGCATTTT

D gene: -
V gene: TRBV18
J gene: TRBJ1-2
clone size: once
CDR3 protein: CASSPGDSGGRYGYTF
CDR3 DNA: TGTGCCAGCTCACCAGGCGATTCGGGGGGCCGCTATGGCTACACCTTC

D gene: -
V gene: TRBV6-5
J gene: TRBJ1-4
clone size: -
CDR3 protein: CASSQVSNEKLFF
CDR3 DNA: TGTGCCAGCAGTCAGGTGAGTAATGAAAAACTGTTTTTT

D gene: -
V gene: TRBV4-1
J gene: TRBJ1-5
clone size: once
CDR3 protein: CASSQDLSPNQPQHF
CDR3 DNA: TGCGCCAGCAGCCAAGATCTTAGTCCTAATCAGCCCCAGCATTTT

D gene: -
V gene: TRBV2
J gene: TRBJ1-5
clone size: -
CDR3 protein: CASSDSRDQPQHF
CDR3 DNA: TGTGCCAGCAGTGATTCTAGGGATCAGCCCCAGCATTTT

D gene: -
V gene: TRBV9
J gene: TRBJ1-2
clone size: -
CDR3 protein: CASSSPQGYTF
CDR3 DNA: TGTGCCAGCAGCTCTCCCCAAGGCTACACCTTC

D gene: TRBD1
V gene: TRBV7-8
J gene: TRBJ1-5
clone size: once
CDR3 protein: CASSPNRGANQPQHF
CDR3 DNA: TGTGCCAGCAGCCCGAACAGGGGCGCCAATCAGCCCCAGCATTTT

D gene: -
V gene: TRBV7-8
J gene: TRBJ2-7
clone size: once
CDR3 protein: CASSLPMSYEQYF
CDR3 DNA: TGTGCCAGCAGTCTTCCAATGTCCTACGAGCAGTACTTC

D gene: -
V gene: TRBV2
J gene: TRBJ1-5
clone size: -
CDR3 protein: CASRRGPSNQPQHF
CDR3 DNA: TGTGCCAGCAGGCGGGGGCCTAGCAATCAGCCCCAGCATTTT

D gene: TRBD1
V gene: TRBV4-2
J gene: TRBJ2-3
clone size: -
CDR3 protein: CASSGLGQGLDTQYF
CDR3 DNA: TGTGCCAGCAGCGGACTGGGACAGGGATTAGATACGCAGTATTTT

D gene: -
V gene: TRBV27
J gene: TRBJ1-4
clone size: -
CDR3 protein: CASSGTATNEKLFF
CDR3 DNA: TGTGCCAGCAGCGGGACGGCGACTAATGAAAAACTGTTTTTT

D gene: -
V gene: TRBV12-5
J gene: TRBJ1-1
clone size: -
CDR3 protein: CASGLGTEAFF
CDR3 DNA: TGTGCTAGTGGTTTGGGCACTGAAGCTTTCTTT

D gene: -
V gene: TRBV18
J gene: TRBJ1-5
clone size: few
CDR3 protein: CASSQRAASGSQPQHF
CDR3 DNA: TGTGCCAGCTCACAGAGGGCGGCGTCTGGGAGTCAGCCCCAGCATTTT

D gene: TRBD1
V gene: TRBV27
J gene: TRBJ2-7
clone size: -
CDR3 protein: CASSFNRGYDEQYF
CDR3 DNA: TGTGCCAGCAGTTTTAACAGGGGATACGACGAGCAGTACTTC

D gene: -
V gene: TRBV4-2
J gene: TRBJ1-6
clone size: -
CDR3 protein: CASSQDPFSPLHF
CDR3 DNA: TGTGCCAGCAGCCAAGACCCTTTTTCACCCCTCCACTTT

D gene: TRBD1
V gene: TRBV6-2/TRBV6-3
J gene: TRBJ1-5
clone size: -
CDR3 protein: CASSSDRESGNQPQHF
CDR3 DNA: TGTGCCAGCAGCAGCGACAGGGAATCAGGCAATCAGCCCCAGCATTTT

D gene: -
V gene: TRBV30
J gene: TRBJ2-7
clone size: -
CDR3 protein: CAWTPFGEMGEQYF
CDR3 DNA: TGTGCCTGGACCCCGTTCGGGGAGATGGGCGAGCAGTACTTC

D gene: -
V gene: TRBV9
J gene: TRBJ1-6
clone size: -
CDR3 protein: CASSETVNNSPLHF
CDR3 DNA: TGTGCCAGCAGCGAGACAGTTAATAATTCACCCCTCCACTTT

D gene: TRBD1
V gene: TRBV19
J gene: TRBJ1-1
clone size: -
CDR3 protein: CASTPAGQGLNTEAFF
CDR3 DNA: TGTGCCAGTACCCCGGCCGGACAGGGCTTGAACACTGAAGCTTTCTTT

D gene: -
V gene: TRBV6-5
J gene: TRBJ1-3
clone size: -
CDR3 protein: CASSLRFGNTIYF
CDR3 DNA: TGTGCCAGCAGTTTGCGGTTCGGAAACACCATATATTTT

D gene: -
V gene: TRBV30
J gene: TRBJ1-1
clone size: -
CDR3 protein: CAWSPRAEAFF
CDR3 DNA: TGTGCCTGGAGTCCTAGGGCTGAAGCTTTCTTT

D gene: -
V gene: TRBV10-1
J gene: TRBJ1-3
clone size: -
CDR3 protein: CASTLSMSSGNTIYF
CDR3 DNA: TGCGCCAGCACGCTTTCGATGAGCTCTGGAAACACCATATATTTT

D gene: -
V gene: TRBV9
J gene: TRBJ1-3
clone size: -
CDR3 protein: CASSVGIGLMSSGNTIYF
CDR3 DNA: TGTGCCAGCAGCGTAGGAATTGGACTCATGAGCTCTGGAAACACCATATATTTT

D gene: TRBD1
V gene: TRBV5-1
J gene: TRBJ1-6
clone size: -
CDR3 protein: CASSFQPGQSNSPLHF
CDR3 DNA: TGCGCCAGCAGCTTCCAACCGGGACAGTCGAATTCACCCCTCCACTTT

D gene: -
V gene: TRBV19
J gene: TRBJ1-1
clone size: -
CDR3 protein: CASSRVAGGNTEAFF
CDR3 DNA: TGTGCCAGTAGTCGAGTGGCGGGAGGGAACACTGAAGCTTTCTTT

D gene: TRBD1
V gene: TRBV13
J gene: TRBJ2-7
clone size: -
CDR3 protein: CASSFRDRTYEQYF
CDR3 DNA: TGTGCCAGCAGCTTCCGGGACAGGACCTACGAGCAGTACTTC

D gene: -
V gene: TRBV11-2
J gene: TRBJ1-2
clone size: -
CDR3 protein: CASSSGGTNNYGYTF
CDR3 DNA: TGTGCCAGCAGCTCGGGGGGGACTAACAACTATGGCTACACCTTC

D gene: -
V gene: TRBV4-3
J gene: TRBJ1-1
clone size: -
CDR3 protein: CASSQLVLAGTSEAFF
CDR3 DNA: TGCGCCAGCAGCCAACTAGTCCTCGCAGGGACCTCTGAAGCTTTCTTT

D gene: TRBD1
V gene: TRBV3-1/TRBV3-2
J gene: TRBJ2-5
clone size: -
CDR3 protein: CASSQVPRGQETQYF
CDR3 DNA: TGTGCCAGCAGCCAAGTCCCCAGGGGGCAAGAGACCCAGTACTTC

D gene: -
V gene: TRBV28
J gene: TRBJ1-1
clone size: -
CDR3 protein: CASSSKNTEAFF
CDR3 DNA: TGTGCCAGCAGCTCAAAGAACACTGAAGCTTTCTTT

D gene: -
V gene: TRBV5-4
J gene: TRBJ2-1
clone size: few
CDR3 protein: CASSWDNEQFF
CDR3 DNA: TGTGCCAGCAGCTGGGACAATGAGCAGTTCTTC

D gene: -
V gene: TRBV18
J gene: TRBJ1-2
clone size: -
CDR3 protein: CASSTGRNYGYTF
CDR3 DNA: TGTGCCAGCTCGACGGGACGGAACTATGGCTACACCTTC

D gene: -
V gene: TRBV20-1
J gene: TRBJ1-1
clone size: -
CDR3 protein: CSASGPSVAFF
CDR3 DNA: TGCAGTGCTAGCGGCCCTTCAGTAGCTTTCTTT